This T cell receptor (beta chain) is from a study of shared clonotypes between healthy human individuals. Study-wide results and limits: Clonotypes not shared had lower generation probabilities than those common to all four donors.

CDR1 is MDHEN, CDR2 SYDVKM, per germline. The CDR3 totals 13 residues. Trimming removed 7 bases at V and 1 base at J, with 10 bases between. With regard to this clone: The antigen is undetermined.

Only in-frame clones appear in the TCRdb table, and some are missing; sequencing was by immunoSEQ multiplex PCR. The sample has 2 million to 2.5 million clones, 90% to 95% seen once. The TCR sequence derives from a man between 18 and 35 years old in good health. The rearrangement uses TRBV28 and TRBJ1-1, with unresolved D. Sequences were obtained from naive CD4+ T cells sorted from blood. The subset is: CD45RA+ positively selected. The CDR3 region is CASTSPPNTEAFF. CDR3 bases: TGTGCCAGCACCTCGCCCCCGAACACTGAAGCTTTCTTT.